These 15 T cell receptor beta chains originate from one sample sequenced in a study of T-cell reconstitution after alpha-beta-depleted transplantation in children. Unique molecular identifiers were used to barcode this TCRbeta library. From the PCR reads, TCRdb called clonotypes with MiXCR, one entry per CDR3 protein. The table lists approximately 980,000 distinct CDR3 sequences, about 29% of them singletons. Sequences were derived from PBMCs, mostly from graft donor cells, sampled 360 days after TCRalphabeta/CD19-depleted stem cell transplant. These receptors were taken from a boy in the first two years of life who had a stem cell transplant for SCID, so the T cells may come from the graft donor.

About this clonotype itself: The junction and the germline gene differ at one end; a read error may be behind it. V usage is TRBV20-1 and J usage is TRBJ2-2; 8 bases map to TRBD2. The CDR3 has 17 residues. Germline CDR1 DFQATT, CDR2 SNEGSKA (reference sequence). The CDR3 here is CCARAGAGGRNTGELFF. CDR3 DNA: TGCTGTGCTAGAGCGGGGGCGGGGGGACGGAACACCGGGGAGCTGTTTTTT.

There are many counts of this clonotype. The chain has TRBV12-3 or TRBV12-4 and TRBJ1-3; D is unclear. The CDR3 extends over 13 amino acids. Trimming cost V 1 base and J 0 bases, with 1 base left between them. CDR3 in amino acids: CASSLGSGNTIYF. The CDR3 DNA follows: TGTGCCAGCAGTTTAGGCTCTGGAAACACCATATATTTT.

The table lists this clonotype with a count of one. V gene TRBV5-6 combines with J gene TRBJ2-3; no clear D. CDR3 length: 11 amino acids. Per the germline V gene, CDR1 is SGHDT and CDR2 is YYEEEE. V dropped 8 bases and J dropped 7 bases, with 11 bases sitting between them. This CDR3 is CARGGRNTQYF. The CDR3 nucleotides read TGTGCCAGGGGCGGTAGGAATACGCAGTATTTT.

This clonotype was detected once. The chain carries TRBV5-1 and TRBJ2-1, with TRBD2 as a possible D gene (6 bases). From germline, CDR1 is SGHRS and CDR2 YFSETQ. CDR3 length: 15 residues. V was trimmed by 0 bases and J by 2 bases, leaving 9 bases between them. In DNA, the CDR3 is TGCGCCAGCAGCTTGGATAGCGGACCCTACAATGAGCAGTTCTTC. Encoded protein: CASSLDSGPYNEQFF.

The chain carries TRBV4-1 and TRBJ1-5, with a possible D match to TRBD1 (5 bases). Trimming shortened V by 4 bases and J by 2 bases, and 18 bases separated the two germline ends. The CDR3 consists of 17 residues. Germline CDR1 is MGHRA and CDR2 is YSYEKL. The CDR3 DNA follows: TGCGCCAGCAGCCGAGGCCTCGGGACCATGGGCAATCAGCCCCAGCATTTT. It translates to CASSRGLGTMGNQPQHF.

The V and J genes are TRBV6-5 and TRBJ1-2; 7 positions match TRBD1. Germline V CDR1 and CDR2: MNHEY, SVGAGI. The CDR3 consists of 14 residues. V lost 0 bases and J lost 8; bases outside the gene matches: 6. The CDR3 nucleotides are TGTGCCAGCAGTTACTCGTCGACAGGGCTCGGCTACACCTTC. Its protein is CASSYSSTGLGYTF.

This sequence joins TRBV20-1 and TRBJ1-6, with D tentatively TRBD1 (5 bases). V shed 3 bases and J shed 6 bases, with 15 bases lying between them. The CDR3 is 15 residues long. Germline V gene lookup returns CDR1 DFQATT and CDR2 SNEGSKA (reference sequence). The CDR3 protein is CSASAGRSRNSPLHF. Written as DNA, the CDR3 is TGCAGTGCTAGCGCGGGACGGAGCCGTAATTCACCCCTCCACTTT.

The rearrangement links TRBV4-1 to TRBJ1-5; D gene uncertain. The CDR3 is 17 residues long. Germline V gives CDR1 MGHRA, CDR2 YSYEKL. V gave up 0 bases and J gave up 0 bases, with 12 bases separating them. DNA for the CDR3: TGCGCCAGCAGCCAAGAGGGTGCGGACTATAGCAATCAGCCCCAGCATTTT. Protein: CASSQEGADYSNQPQHF.

This clonotype has a handful of counts. The chain joins TRBV6-1 to TRBJ2-7; TRBD2 is a possible D gene (6 bases). This CDR3 has 19 residues. Trimming stripped 2 bases from V and 3 bases from J, with 26 bases between. Germline values: CDR1 MNHNS, CDR2 SASEGT. Here the CDR3 DNA reads TGTGCCAGCAGTGAAAGTACCCACCCGAGGAGGGTCTCAGTCTACGAGCAGTACTTC. Translating gives CASSESTHPRRVSVYEQYF.

The chain links TRBV19 to TRBJ1-2, with D perhaps matching TRBD1 (6 bases). The germline gives CDR1 LNHDA, CDR2 SQIVND (reference sequence). The CDR3 length is 16 residues. V was cut by 1 base and J by 5 bases, with 17 bases left in between. The CDR3 sequence: CASSIGGHRRPYGYTF. The CDR3 nucleotides read TGTGCCAGTAGTATAGGGGGGCACCGAAGACCTTATGGCTACACCTTC. Full variable domain (missing parts from reference TRBV19 and TRBJ1-2): DGGITQSPKYLFRKEGQNVTLSCEQNLNHDAMYWYRQDPGQGLRLIYYSQIVNDFQKGDIAEGYSVSREKKESFPLTVTSAQKNPTAFYLCASSIGGHRRPYGYTFGSGTRLTVV.

V usage is TRBV20-1 and J usage is TRBJ1-5, with 8 nucleotides matching TRBD1. There are 14 residues in the CDR3. Germline assignment: CDR1 DFQATT and CDR2 SNEGSKA (reference sequence). V was clipped by 7 bases and J by 7 bases; unmatched bases: 12. The CDR3 sequence: CSVDTGGLSQPQHF. In nucleotides, the CDR3 is TGCAGTGTAGACACAGGGGGTTTGAGCCAGCCCCAGCATTTT.

The DNA of the CDR3 is TGTGCCAGCAGTTATAATGAGGGCTGGACTGAAGCTTTCTTT. Translating gives CASSYNEGWTEAFF. The chain recombines TRBV6-5 with TRBJ1-1, with unresolved D. The V end lost 3 bases, the J end lost 5 bases, and 13 bases lay between the germline ends. The CDR3 consists of 14 residues. CDR1 is MNHEY and CDR2 is SVGAGI in the germline V gene.

This clonotype was seen only a few times. The V and J genes are TRBV10-3 and TRBJ2-2; D may be TRBD1 (6 bases). Germline assignment: CDR1 ENHRY and CDR2 SYGVKD. The length of the CDR3 is 15 residues. V gave up 3 bases and J gave up 4 bases, with 12 bases separating them. The CDR3, as DNA: TGTGCCATCAGTGAACGTGGACAGCCCACCGGGGAGCTGTTTTTT. This gives the protein CAISERGQPTGELFF.

This chain joins TRBV15 and TRBJ2-2; TRBD1 agrees at 9 bases. The germline gives CDR1 LNHNV, CDR2 YYDKDF (reference sequence). CDR3 length: 14 amino acids. V lost 5 bases to trimming and J lost 5 bases; unmatched junction nucleotides: 3. CDR3 bases: TGTGCCACCAGCCCGGGACAGGGAACCGGGGAGCTGTTTTTT. Residues: CATSPGQGTGELFF.

This clonotype occurred a few times. The chain joins TRBV4-1 to TRBJ1-4; D gene unclear. The CDR3 is 15 amino acids. Trimming removed 4 bases from V and 6 bases from J, with 15 bases in between. CDR1 is MGHRA, CDR2 YSYEKL, per germline. The CDR3 nucleotides are TGCGCCAGCAGCCGTCCCGGTTTTGTGCATGAAAAACTGTTTTTT. Its translation: CASSRPGFVHEKLFF.